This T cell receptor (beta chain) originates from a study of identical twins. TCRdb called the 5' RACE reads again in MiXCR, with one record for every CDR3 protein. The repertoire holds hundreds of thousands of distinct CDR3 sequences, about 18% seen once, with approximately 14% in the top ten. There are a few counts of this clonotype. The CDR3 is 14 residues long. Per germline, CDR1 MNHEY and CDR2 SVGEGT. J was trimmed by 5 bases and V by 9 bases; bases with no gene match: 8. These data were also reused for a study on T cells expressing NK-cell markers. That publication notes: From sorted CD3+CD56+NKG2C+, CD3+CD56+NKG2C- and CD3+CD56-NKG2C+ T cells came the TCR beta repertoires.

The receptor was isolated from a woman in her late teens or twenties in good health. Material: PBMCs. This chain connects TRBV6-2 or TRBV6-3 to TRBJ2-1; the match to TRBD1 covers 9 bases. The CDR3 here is CASKHRGPDNEQFF. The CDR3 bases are TGTGCCAGTAAACACAGGGGGCCTGACAATGAGCAGTTCTTC.